Here is one TCR beta chain with its context. In the original workflow: Nucleated cell number was recorded as an estimate derived from reference gene primer amplification. The data were produced by immunoSEQ multiplex PCR, yet TCRdb's version contains in-frame clones alone and is incomplete. For V, J and clone size, that table is used; D and trimming come from the DNA. The sample includes under 60,000 clones, roughly nine tenths of them seen just once. This specimen comes from a study of blood T cell repertoires in COVID-19. The CDR3 sequence is 18 residues long. Germline CDR1 is LGHDT and CDR2 is YNNKEL (reference sequence). V lost 0 bases and J lost 4; bases outside the gene matches: 7.

The clonotype originates from a human donor with acute or convalescent COVID-19. The donor label of this sample is uncertain. The sequencing sample was made of peripheral blood. The chain combines TRBV3-1 (or the pseudogene TRBV3-2) with TRBJ2-2, with 11 bases fitting TRBD2. The CDR3 is CASSQDPSGGTSTGELFF. Written as DNA, the CDR3 is TGTGCCAGCAGCCAAGATCCTAGCGGGGGGACTAGCACCGGGGAGCTGTTTTTT.